The clone carrying this T cell receptor beta chain has just a few counts. Antigen: not known. The data were obtained in a study of beta chain features in type 1 diabetes. Across the study: The number of sorted cells examined across all samples was some 99,000,000.

CD45RO/CCR7/CD25/CD127/CD95/CD27 sorting isolated CD4+ naive, central memory, regulatory and stem cell-like memory cells. V dropped 4 bases and J dropped 3; count of bases not matched to a gene: 8. Germline CDR1 is MNHEY and CDR2 is SVGAGI. The CDR3 has 15 amino acids. Since all of the isolated RNA was reverse transcribed, expressed TCRB transcripts were what got sequenced. Clones were read by immunoSEQ multiplex PCR, and TCRdb kept only the in-frame ones, dropping some. The repertoire includes 250,000 to 300,000 clones, roughly an eighth of them detected once, and roughly 0.018% sits in the top ten. Whole-study findings and limits: Type 1 diabetes patients had TCRB CDR3s that were shorter (moderately but significantly so) in all four CD4+ subsets.

The V gene is TRBV6-5, the J gene TRBJ2-5, with 7 bases matching TRBD2. The sample comprised naive CD4+ T cells from blood. This sequence was found in a man aged 25-45 years with type 1 diabetes. The CDR3 nucleotides are TGTGCCAGCAGTTCTGGTGGGGCGGGAGAAGAGACCCAGTACTTC. Translating it yields CASSSGGAGEETQYF.